Given below is one TCR beta chain in context. After removal of 2 bases from V and 7 bases from J, the junction contained 11 bases not matched to a gene. Germline-derived CDR1 and CDR2 are SGHVS and FNYEAQ. The CDR3 runs to 17 residues. The sample belongs to a study of blood T cell repertoires in COVID-19. Methods used by the authors: By means of reference gene primer amplification, nucleated cell counts were estimated. Clones were read by immunoSEQ multiplex PCR, and TCRdb kept only the in-frame ones, dropping some. For V, J and clone size, that table is used; D and trimming come from the DNA. The table lists under 95,000 clones, around 86% of them singletons.

Sample: peripheral blood. This receptor was identified in a woman in her sixties or seventies with acute or convalescent COVID-19. The chain has TRBV7-6 and TRBJ1-4; 9 bases are shared with TRBD1. The DNA for the CDR3 is TGTGCCAGCAGCTTATTCCTTGCCGGGACAGGGACTGAAAAACTGTTTTTT. This codes for CASSLFLAGTGTEKLFF.